A selection of T cell receptor beta chains follows, all from one sample in a study of blood T cell repertoires in COVID-19. Assay: immunoSEQ multiplex PCR; the TCRdb copy retains only in-frame clones and omits some. The table lists about 410,000 clones, 86% of them singletons, with more than 1.4% in the top ten. Sequencing input: peripheral blood. Receptor source: a woman aged 25-40 years with active or convalescent COVID-19. Each CDR3 is given with its conserved first and last residue. The D gene is left open where the match is weak.

v_call d_call cdr3_aa
TRBV15 . CATSRAKQGYYGYTF
TRBV18 . CASSPPGLQETQYF
TRBV6-5 . CASSYVRGPEGEKLFF
TRBV27 TRBD1 CASSSDRGSNQPQHF
TRBV7-9 . CASSLGGGVNGYTF
TRBV7-9 . CASSLGPDSEQGNYGYTF
TRBV18 . CASSPKRQEYYEQYF
TRBV15 TRBD2 CATNHLISGRPDTQYF
TRBV18 . CASSPLQGLVDEQYF
TRBV14 . CASRFRPQHF
TRBV18 . CASSPQRASYEQYF
TRBV6-6 . CASRKGRGVVTDTQYF
TRBV3-1/TRBV3-2 TRBD1 CASSQSTGVSYEQYF
TRBV7-9 TRBD1 CASSLFQGGYNSPLHF
TRBV6-6 TRBD1 CASSPGTVYEQYF
TRBV2 . CASSAEGLGNTEAFF
TRBV5-1 . CASSDSQANYGYTF
TRBV19 TRBD2 CASGGGGETQYF
TRBV3-1/TRBV3-2 TRBD2 CASSPPGLAGPYEQYF
TRBV11-2 TRBD2 CASSPTSGGGVETQYF
TRBV6-5 . CASRAANTGELFF
TRBV5-8 . CASSLVSSPLHF
TRBV9 . CASTTGLNEQFF
TRBV5-1 . CASSATGSGELFF
TRBV6-2/TRBV6-3 . CASSALSWAGNTIYF
TRBV6-5 TRBD1 CASRGGQGGYTF
TRBV29-1 . CSVNTGPANYGYTF
TRBV3-1/TRBV3-2 TRBD1 CASSLGQVSYGYTF
TRBV2 . CASSEVEGKSNQPQHF
TRBV6-5 TRBD2 CASRERGPYEQYF
TRBV29-1 . CSGLDSLNTEAFF
TRBV5-4 TRBD1 CASSPNQDRGAYEQYF
TRBV19 . CASSGDRTALYGYTF
TRBV5-1 TRBD1 CASSQGTGRSSEAFF
TRBV5-1 TRBD1 CASSSATGGTLIANYGYTF
TRBV6-1 . CASSEVPVREQYF
TRBV19 . CASSIGGASSYEQYF
TRBV3-1/TRBV3-2 TRBD2 CASSHLAGGPGVSTDTQYF
TRBV27 . CASSLKDSYYGYTF
TRBV5-4 TRBD1 CASSLAQGKTGELFF